The source of this T cell receptor (beta chain) is a study of blood T cell repertoires in COVID-19. Overall study context: Samples taken during acute and convalescent COVID-19 were collected in the United States, Italy and Spain. T cells, B-cell-depleted T cells, or PBMCs supplied cDNA or gDNA.

Under the authors' procedure: Cell counts per sample came from amplifying reference gene primers. Data came from immunoSEQ multiplex PCR; TCRdb stores just in-frame clones and leaves some out. Clonal size and the V and J genes are those of that table, whereas D and trimming came from the DNA. The sample lists fewer than 80,000 clones; about 87% were seen once. Germline V gene data show CDR1 as MNHEY and CDR2 as SVGAGI. The CDR3 extends over 15 amino acids. Germline trimming cut 5 bases from V and 2 bases from J; bases unmatched to any gene: 8. The sample consisted of peripheral blood. The genes are TRBV6-5 and TRBJ2-5; 7 bases agree with TRBD2. The TCR sequence derives from a man aged 65 to 79 with acute or convalescent COVID-19. The CDR3 loop is CASSHPWGGQETQYF. As DNA, the CDR3 is TGTGCCAGCAGTCACCCTTGGGGGGGGCAAGAGACCCAGTACTTC.